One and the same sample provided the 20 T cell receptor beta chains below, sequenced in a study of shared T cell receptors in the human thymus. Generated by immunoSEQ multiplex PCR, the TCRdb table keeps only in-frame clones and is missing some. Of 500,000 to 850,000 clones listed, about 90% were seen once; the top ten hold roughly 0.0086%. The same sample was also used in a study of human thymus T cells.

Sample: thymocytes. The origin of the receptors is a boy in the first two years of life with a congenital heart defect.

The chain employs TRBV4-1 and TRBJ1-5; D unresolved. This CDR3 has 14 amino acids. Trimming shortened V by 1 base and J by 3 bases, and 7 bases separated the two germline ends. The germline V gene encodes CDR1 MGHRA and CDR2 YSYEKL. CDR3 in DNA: TGCGCCAGCAGCCAAGTTGGCATCAATCAGCCCCAGCATTTT. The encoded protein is CASSQVGINQPQHF.

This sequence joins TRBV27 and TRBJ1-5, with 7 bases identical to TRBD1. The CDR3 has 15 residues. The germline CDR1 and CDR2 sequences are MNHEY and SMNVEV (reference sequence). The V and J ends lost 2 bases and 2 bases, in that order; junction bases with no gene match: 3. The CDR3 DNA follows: TGTGCCAGCAGTTTACGCAGGGGGGGCAATCAGCCCCAGCATTTT. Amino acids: CASSLRRGGNQPQHF.

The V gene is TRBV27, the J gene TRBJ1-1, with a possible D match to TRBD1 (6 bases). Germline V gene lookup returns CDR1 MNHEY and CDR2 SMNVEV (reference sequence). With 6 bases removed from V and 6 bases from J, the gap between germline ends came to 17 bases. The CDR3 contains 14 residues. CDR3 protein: CASRYRVDNPEAFF. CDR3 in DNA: TGTGCCAGCAGGTACAGGGTAGATAACCCTGAAGCTTTCTTT.

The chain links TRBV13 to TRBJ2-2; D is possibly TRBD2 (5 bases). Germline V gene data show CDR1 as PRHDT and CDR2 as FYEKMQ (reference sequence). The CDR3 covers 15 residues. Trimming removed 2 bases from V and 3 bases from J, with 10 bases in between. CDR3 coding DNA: TGTGCCAGCAGCTTACTAAGCGGAGACACCGGGGAGCTGTTTTTT. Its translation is CASSLLSGDTGELFF. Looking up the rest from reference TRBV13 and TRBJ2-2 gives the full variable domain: AAGVIQSPRHLIKEKRETATLKCYPIPRHDTVYWYQQGPGQDPQFLISFYEKMQSDKGSIPDRFSAQQFSDYHSELNMSSLELGDSALYFCASSLLSGDTGELFFGEGSRLTVL.

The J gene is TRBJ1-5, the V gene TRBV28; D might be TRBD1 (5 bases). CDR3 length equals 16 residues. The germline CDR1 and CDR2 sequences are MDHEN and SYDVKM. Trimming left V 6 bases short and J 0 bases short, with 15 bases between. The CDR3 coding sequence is TGTGCCAGCAGCTCGGACACAGACCATAGCAATCAGCCCCAGCATTTT. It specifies CASSSDTDHSNQPQHF.

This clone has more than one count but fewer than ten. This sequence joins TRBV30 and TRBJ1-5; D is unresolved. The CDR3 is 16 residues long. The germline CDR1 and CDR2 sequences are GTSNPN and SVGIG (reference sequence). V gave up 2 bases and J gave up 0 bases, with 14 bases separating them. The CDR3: CAWSTPGTLSNQPQHF. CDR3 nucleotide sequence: TGTGCCTGGAGTACCCCTGGCACGCTTAGCAATCAGCCCCAGCATTTT.

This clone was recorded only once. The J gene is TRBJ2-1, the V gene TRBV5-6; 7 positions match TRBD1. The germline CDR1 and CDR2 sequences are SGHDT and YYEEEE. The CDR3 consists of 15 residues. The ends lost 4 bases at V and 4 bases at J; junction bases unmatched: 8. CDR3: CASSVGTAIYNEQFF. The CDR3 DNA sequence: TGTGCCAGCAGCGTAGGGACAGCTATTTACAATGAGCAGTTCTTC.

The CDR3 reads CASSIGTSGGKDEQFF. In DNA form, the CDR3 reads TGTGCCAGTAGTATTGGGACTAGCGGGGGGAAGGATGAGCAGTTCTTC. This rearrangement joins TRBV19 to TRBJ2-1; TRBD2 agrees at 15 bases. V dropped 3 bases and J dropped 8; count of bases not matched to a gene: 5. CDR1 and CDR2 (germline): LNHDA, SQIVND (reference sequence). The CDR3 totals 16 residues. Looking up the rest from reference TRBV19 and TRBJ2-1 gives the full variable domain: DGGITQSPKYLFRKEGQNVTLSCEQNLNHDAMYWYRQDPGQGLRLIYYSQIVNDFQKGDIAEGYSVSREKKESFPLTVTSAQKNPTAFYLCASSIGTSGGKDEQFFGPGTRLTVL.

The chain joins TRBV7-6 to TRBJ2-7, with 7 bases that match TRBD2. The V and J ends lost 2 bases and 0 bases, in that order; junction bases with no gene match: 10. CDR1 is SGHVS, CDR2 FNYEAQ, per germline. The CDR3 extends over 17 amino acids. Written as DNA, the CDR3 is TGTGCCAGCAGCTTAAGGCGTGCGGGGGTACCCTCCTACGAGCAGTACTTC. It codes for CASSLRRAGVPSYEQYF.

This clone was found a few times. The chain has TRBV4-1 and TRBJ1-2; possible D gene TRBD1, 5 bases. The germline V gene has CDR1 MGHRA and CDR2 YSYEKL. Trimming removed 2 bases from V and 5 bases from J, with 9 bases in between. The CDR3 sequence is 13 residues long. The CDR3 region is CASSQTTEYGYTF. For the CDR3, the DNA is TGCGCCAGCAGCCAAACGACAGAGTATGGCTACACCTTC.

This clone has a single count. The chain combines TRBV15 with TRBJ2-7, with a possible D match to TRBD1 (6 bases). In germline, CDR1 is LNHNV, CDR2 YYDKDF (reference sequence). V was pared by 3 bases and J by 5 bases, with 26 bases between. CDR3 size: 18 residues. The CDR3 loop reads CATSRRDRGGPVIHEQYF. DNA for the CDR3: TGTGCCACCAGCAGGCGCGACCGAGGGGGACCCGTGATCCACGAGCAGTACTTC. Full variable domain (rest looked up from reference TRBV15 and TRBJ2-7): DAMVIQNPRYQVTQFGKPVTLSCSQTLNHNVMYWYQQKSSQAPKLLFHYYDKDFNNEADTPDNFQSRRPNTSFCFLDIRSPGLGDTAMYLCATSRRDRGGPVIHEQYFGPGTRLTVT.

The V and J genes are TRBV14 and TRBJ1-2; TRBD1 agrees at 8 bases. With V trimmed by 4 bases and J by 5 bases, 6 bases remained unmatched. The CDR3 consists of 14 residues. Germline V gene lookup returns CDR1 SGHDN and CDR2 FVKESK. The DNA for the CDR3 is TGTGCCAGCAGCCCTCCGGGACAGGAATATGGCTACACCTTC. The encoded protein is CASSPPGQEYGYTF.

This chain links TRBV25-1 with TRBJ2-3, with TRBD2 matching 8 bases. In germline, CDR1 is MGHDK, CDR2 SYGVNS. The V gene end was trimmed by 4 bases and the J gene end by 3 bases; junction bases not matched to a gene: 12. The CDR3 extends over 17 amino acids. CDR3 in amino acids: CASSGQGGAGETDTQYF. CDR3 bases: TGTGCCAGCAGTGGTCAAGGAGGAGCGGGAGAAACAGATACGCAGTATTTT.

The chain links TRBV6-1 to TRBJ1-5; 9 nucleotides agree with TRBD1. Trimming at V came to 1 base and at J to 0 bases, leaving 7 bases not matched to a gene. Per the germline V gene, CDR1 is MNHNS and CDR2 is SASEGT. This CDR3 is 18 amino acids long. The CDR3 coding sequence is TGTGCCAGCAGTGAAGTTCCGGGACAGGGATATAGCAATCAGCCCCAGCATTTT. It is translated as CASSEVPGQGYSNQPQHF.

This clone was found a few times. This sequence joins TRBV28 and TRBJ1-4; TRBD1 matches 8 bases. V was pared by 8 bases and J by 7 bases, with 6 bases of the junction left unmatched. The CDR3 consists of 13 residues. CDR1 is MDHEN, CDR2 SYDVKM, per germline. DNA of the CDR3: TGTGCCAGCGGACAGGGCAGGCGTGAAAAACTGTTTTTT. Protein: CASGQGRREKLFF.

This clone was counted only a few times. CDR3 loop: CASSPGGEGTEAFF. CDR3 sequence (DNA): TGTGCCAGCTCACCAGGAGGGGAGGGCACTGAAGCTTTCTTT. This chain uses TRBV18 with TRBJ1-1; perhaps TRBD1 as D (5 bases). Germline CDR1 KGHSH, CDR2 LQKENI. CDR3 size: 14 residues. Trimming shortened V by 2 bases and J by 4 bases, and 11 bases separated the two germline ends.

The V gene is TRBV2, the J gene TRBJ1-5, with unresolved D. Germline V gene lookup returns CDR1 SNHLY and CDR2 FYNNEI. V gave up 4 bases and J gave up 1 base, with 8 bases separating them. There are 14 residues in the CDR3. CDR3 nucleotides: TGTGCCAGCAGTGGTGCGGGGAGCAATCAGCCCCAGCATTTT. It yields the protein CASSGAGSNQPQHF. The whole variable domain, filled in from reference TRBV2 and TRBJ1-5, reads EPEVTQTPSHQVTQMGQEVILRCVPISNHLYFYWYRQILGQKVEFLVSFYNNEISEKSEIFDDQFSVERPDGSNFTLKIRSTKLEDSAMYFCASSGAGSNQPQHFGDGTRLSIL.

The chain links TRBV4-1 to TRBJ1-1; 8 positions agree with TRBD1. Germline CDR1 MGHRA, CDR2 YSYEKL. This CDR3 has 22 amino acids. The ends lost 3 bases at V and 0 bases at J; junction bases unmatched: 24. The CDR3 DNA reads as TGCGCCAGCAGCCAGGCTTCCCACCCACGACCCGGGACAGGTCTCATGAACACTGAAGCTTTCTTT. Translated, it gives CASSQASHPRPGTGLMNTEAFF.

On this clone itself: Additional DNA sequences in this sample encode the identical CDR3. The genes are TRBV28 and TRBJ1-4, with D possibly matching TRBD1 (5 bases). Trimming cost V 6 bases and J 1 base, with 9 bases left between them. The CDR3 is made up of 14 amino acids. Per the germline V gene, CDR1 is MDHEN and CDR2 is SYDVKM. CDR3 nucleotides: TGTGCCAGCAGGCCGCAGGGAACTAATGAAAAACTGTTTTTT. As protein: CASRPQGTNEKLFF. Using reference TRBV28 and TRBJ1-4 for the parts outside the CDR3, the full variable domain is DVKVTQSSRYLVKRTGEKVFLECVQDMDHENMFWYRQDPGLGLRLIYFSYDVKMKEKGDIPEGYSVSREKKERFSLILESASTNQTSMYLCASRPQGTNEKLFFGSGTQLSVL.

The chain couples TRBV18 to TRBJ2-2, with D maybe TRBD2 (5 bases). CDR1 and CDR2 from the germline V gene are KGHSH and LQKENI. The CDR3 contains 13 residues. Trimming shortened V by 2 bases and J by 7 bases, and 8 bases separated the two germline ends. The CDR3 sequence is CASSPGENGELFF. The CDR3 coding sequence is TGTGCCAGCTCACCAGGGGAGAACGGGGAGCTGTTTTTT.